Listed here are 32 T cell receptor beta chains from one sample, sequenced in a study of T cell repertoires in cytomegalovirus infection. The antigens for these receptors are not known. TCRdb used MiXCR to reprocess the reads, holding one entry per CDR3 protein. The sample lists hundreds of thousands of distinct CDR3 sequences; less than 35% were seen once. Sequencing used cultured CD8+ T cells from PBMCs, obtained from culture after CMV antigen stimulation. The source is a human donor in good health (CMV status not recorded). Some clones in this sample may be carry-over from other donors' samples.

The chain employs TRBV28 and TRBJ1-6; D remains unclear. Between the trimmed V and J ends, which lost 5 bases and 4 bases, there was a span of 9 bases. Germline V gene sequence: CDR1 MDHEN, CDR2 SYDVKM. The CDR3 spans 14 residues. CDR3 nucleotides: TGTGCCAGCAGTGGAGACGGTTATAATTCACCCCTCCACTTT. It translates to CASSGDGYNSPLHF.

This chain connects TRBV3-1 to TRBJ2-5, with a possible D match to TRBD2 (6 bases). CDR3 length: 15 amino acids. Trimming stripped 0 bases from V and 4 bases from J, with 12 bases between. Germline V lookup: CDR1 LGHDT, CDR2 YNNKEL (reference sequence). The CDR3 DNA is TGTGCCAGCAGCCAAGATAAGGAGGGCGGAGAGACCCAGTACTTC. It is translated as CASSQDKEGGETQYF.

CDR3 protein: CASGLGQGAHEQFF. The CDR3 coding sequence is TGTGCCAGCGGGTTGGGACAGGGGGCCCATGAGCAGTTCTTC. This rearrangement joins TRBV6-6 to TRBJ2-1; 12 bases align to TRBD1. Germline CDR1 and CDR2: MNHNY and SVGAGI (reference sequence). The CDR3 has 14 amino acids. The junction had 7 bases not matched to a gene; V was cut back by 8 bases and J by 8 bases.

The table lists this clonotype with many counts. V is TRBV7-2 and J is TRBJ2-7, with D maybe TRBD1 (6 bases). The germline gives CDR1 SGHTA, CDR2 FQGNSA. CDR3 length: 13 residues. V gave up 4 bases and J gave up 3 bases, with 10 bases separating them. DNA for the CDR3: TGTGCCAGCAGCTCCGGGGACATCTACGAGCAGTACTTC. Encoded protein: CASSSGDIYEQYF.

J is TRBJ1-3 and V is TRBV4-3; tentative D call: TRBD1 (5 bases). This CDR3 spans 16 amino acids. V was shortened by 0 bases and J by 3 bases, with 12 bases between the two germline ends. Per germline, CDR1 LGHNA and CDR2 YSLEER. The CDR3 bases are TGCGCCAGCAGCCAAGATTGGGCAGGGCTTGGAAACACCATATATTTT. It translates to CASSQDWAGLGNTIYF.

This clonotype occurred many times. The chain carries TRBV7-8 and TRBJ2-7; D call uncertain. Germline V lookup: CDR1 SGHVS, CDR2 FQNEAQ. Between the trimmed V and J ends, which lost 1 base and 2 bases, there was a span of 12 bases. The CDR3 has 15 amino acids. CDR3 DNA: TGTGCCAGCAGCTTAGAGCCTACAGAAACCTACGAGCAGTACTTC. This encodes CASSLEPTETYEQYF.

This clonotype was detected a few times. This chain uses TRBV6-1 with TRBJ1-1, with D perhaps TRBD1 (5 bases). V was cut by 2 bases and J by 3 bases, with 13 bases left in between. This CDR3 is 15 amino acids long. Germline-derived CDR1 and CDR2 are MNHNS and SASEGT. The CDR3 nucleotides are TGTGCCAGCAGTGAACGGGGGTGGAGTTACACTGAAGCTTTCTTT. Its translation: CASSERGWSYTEAFF.

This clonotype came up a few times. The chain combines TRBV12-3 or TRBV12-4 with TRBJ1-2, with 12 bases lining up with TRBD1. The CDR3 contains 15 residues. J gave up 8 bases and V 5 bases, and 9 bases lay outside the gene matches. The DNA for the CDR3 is TGTGCCAGCAGTAGCCGGGACAGGGGGCAGGAAGGCTACACCTTC. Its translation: CASSSRDRGQEGYTF.

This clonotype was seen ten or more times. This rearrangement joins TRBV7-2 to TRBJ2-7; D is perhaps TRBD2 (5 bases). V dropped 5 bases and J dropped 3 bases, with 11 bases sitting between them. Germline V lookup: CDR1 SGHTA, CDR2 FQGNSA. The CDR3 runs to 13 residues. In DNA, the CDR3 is TGTGCCAGCAGCCGAGGGTGGGGCTACGAGCAGTACGTC. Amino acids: CASSRGWGYEQYV.

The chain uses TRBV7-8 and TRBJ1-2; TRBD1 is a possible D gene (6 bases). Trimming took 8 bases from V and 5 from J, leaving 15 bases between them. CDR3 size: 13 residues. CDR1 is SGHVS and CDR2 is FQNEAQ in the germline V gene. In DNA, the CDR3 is TGTGCCAGCGGGTCCGGGGGCGCGTATGGCTACACCTTC. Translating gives CASGSGGAYGYTF.

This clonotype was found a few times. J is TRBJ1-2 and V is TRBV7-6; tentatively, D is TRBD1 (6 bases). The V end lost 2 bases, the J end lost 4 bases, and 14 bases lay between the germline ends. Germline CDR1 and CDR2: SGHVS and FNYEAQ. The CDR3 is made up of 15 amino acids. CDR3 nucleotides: TGTGCCAGCAGCTTAACGGGGCAGGACAGCTATGGCTACACCTTC. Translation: CASSLTGQDSYGYTF.

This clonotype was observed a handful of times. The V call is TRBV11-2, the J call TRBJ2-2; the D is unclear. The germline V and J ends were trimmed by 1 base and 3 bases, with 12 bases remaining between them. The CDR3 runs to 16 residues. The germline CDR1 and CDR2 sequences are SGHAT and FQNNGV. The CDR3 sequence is CASSLVFDLDTGELFF. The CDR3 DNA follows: TGTGCCAGCAGCTTAGTATTCGACCTGGACACCGGGGAGCTGTTTTTT.

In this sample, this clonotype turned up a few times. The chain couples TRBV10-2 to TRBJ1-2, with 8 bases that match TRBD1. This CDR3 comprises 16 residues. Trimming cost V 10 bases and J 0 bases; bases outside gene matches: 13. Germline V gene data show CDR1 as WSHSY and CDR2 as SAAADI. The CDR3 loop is CATSPTGAQANYGYTF. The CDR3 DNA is TGCGCCACCTCCCCGACAGGGGCCCAAGCTAACTATGGCTACACCTTC.

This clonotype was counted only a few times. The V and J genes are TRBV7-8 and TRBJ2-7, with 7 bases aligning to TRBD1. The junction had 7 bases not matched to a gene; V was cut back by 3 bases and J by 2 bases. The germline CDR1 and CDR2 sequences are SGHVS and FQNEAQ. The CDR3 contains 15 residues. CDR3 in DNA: TGTGCCAGCAGCTTTCCAAAGACAGGGCCCTACGAGCAGTACTTC. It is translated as CASSFPKTGPYEQYF.

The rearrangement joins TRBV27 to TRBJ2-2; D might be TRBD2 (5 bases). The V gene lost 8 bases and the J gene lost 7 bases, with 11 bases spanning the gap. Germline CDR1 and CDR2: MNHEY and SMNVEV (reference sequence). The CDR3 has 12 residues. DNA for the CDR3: TGTGCCAGCCAACGGGGTTTCGGGGAGCTGTTTTTT. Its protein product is CASQRGFGELFF.

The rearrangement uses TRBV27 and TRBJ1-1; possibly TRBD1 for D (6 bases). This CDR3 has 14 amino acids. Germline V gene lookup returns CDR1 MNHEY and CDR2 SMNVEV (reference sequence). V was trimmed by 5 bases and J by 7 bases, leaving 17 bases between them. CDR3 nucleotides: TGTGCCAGCAGTACCTCCGGGACAACCCGTGAAGCTTTCTTT. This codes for CASSTSGTTREAFF.

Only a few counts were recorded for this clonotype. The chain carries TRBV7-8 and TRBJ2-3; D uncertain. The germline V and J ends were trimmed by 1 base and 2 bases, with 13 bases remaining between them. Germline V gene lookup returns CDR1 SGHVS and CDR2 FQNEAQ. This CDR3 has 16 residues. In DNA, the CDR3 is TGTGCCAGCAGCTTAGACATCGGCGGAGACACAGATACGCAGTATTTT. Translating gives CASSLDIGGDTDTQYF.

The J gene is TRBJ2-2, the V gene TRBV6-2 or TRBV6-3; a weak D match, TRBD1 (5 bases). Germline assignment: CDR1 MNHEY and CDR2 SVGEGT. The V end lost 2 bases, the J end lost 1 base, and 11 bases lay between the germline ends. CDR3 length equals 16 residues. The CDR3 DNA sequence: TGTGCCAGCAGTTACCCGGACACTGTGAACACCGGGGAGCTGTTTTTT. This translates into CASSYPDTVNTGELFF.

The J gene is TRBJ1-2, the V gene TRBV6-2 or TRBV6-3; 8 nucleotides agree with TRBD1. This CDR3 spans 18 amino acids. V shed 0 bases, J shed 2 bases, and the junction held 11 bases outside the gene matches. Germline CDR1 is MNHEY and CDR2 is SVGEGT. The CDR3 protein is CASSYSRTGSILNYGYTF. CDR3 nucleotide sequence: TGTGCCAGCAGTTACTCGAGGACAGGGAGTATTCTCAACTATGGCTACACCTTC.

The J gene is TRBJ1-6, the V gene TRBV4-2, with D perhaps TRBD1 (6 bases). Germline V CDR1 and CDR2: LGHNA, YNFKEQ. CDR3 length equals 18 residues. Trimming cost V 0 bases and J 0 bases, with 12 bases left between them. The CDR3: CASSQDRGGSSYNSPLHF. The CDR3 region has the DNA TGTGCCAGCAGCCAAGATAGGGGGGGAAGCTCCTATAATTCACCCCTCCACTTT.

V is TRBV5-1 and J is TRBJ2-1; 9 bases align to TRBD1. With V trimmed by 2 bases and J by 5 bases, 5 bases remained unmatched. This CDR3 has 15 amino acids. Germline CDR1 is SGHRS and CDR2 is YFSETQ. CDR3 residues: CASSLRQGVHNEQFF. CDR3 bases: TGCGCCAGCAGCTTAAGACAGGGGGTTCACAATGAGCAGTTCTTC.

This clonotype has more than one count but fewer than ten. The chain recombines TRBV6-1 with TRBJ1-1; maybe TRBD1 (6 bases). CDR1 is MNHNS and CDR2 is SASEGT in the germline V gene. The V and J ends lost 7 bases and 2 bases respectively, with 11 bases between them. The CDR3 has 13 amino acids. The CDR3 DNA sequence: TGTGCCAGCACTTGGGGGCCTAACACTGAAGCTTTCTTT. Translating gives CASTWGPNTEAFF.

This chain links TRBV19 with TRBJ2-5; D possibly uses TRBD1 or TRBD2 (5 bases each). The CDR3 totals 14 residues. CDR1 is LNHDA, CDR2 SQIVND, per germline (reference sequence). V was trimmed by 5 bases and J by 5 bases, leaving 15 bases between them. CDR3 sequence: CASSRAGSRETQYF. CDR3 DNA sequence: TGTGCCAGTAGTCGGGCAGGGAGTAGGGAGACCCAGTACTTC.

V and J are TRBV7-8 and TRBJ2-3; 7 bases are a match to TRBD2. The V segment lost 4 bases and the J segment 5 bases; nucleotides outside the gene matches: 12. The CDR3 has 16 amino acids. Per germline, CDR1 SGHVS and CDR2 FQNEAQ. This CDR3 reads CASSWPSAGRQDTQYF. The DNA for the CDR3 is TGTGCCAGCAGCTGGCCCTCAGCGGGGCGACAAGATACGCAGTATTTT.

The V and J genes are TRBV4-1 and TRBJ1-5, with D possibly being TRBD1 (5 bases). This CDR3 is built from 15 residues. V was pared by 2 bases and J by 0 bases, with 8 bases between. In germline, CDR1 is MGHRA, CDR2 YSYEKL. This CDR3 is CASSQFGGSNQPQHF. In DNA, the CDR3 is TGCGCCAGCAGCCAATTTGGGGGTAGCAATCAGCCCCAGCATTTT.

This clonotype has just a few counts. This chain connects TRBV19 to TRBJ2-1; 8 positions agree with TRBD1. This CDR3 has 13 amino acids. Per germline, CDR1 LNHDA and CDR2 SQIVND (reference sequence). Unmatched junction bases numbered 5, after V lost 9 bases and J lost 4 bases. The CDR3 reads CASGTGAYNEQFF. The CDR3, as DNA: TGTGCCAGCGGGACAGGCGCATACAATGAGCAGTTCTTC.

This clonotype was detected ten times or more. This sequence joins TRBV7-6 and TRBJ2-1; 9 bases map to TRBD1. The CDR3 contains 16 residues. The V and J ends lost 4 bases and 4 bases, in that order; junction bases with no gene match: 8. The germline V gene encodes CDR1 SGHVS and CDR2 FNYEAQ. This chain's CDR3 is CASSSPGQGKYNEQFF. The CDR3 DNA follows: TGTGCCAGCAGCTCCCCGGGACAGGGTAAATACAATGAGCAGTTCTTC.

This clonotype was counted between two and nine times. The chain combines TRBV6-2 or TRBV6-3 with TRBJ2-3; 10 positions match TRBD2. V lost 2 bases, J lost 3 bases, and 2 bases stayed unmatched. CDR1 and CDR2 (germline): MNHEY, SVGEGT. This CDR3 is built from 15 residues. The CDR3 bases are TGTGCCAGCAGTTACGGACTAGCGGCTACAGATACGCAGTATTTT. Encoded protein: CASSYGLAATDTQYF.

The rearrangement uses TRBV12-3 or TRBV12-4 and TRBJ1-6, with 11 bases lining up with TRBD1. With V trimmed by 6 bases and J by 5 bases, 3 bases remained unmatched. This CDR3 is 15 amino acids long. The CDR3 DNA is TGTGCCAGCAGCCGGGGACAGGGGGATAATTCACCCCTCCACTTT. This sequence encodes CASSRGQGDNSPLHF.

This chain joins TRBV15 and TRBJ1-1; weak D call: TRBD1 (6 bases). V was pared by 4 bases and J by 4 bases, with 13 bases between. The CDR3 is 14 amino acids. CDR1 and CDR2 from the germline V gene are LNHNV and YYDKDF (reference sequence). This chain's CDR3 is CATSTGQSGTEAFF. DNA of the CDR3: TGTGCCACCAGCACCGGACAGAGTGGCACTGAAGCTTTCTTT.

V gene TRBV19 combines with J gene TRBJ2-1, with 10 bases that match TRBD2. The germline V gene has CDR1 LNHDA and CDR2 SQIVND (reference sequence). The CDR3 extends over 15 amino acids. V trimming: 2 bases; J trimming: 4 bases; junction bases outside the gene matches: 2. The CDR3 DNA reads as TGTGCCAGTAGTATAAGCGGGGGGGAATACAATGAGCAGTTCTTC. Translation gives CASSISGGEYNEQFF. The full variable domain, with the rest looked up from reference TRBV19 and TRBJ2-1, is DGGITQSPKYLFRKEGQNVTLSCEQNLNHDAMYWYRQDPGQGLRLIYYSQIVNDFQKGDIAEGYSVSREKKESFPLTVTSAQKNPTAFYLCASSISGGEYNEQFFGPGTRLTVL.

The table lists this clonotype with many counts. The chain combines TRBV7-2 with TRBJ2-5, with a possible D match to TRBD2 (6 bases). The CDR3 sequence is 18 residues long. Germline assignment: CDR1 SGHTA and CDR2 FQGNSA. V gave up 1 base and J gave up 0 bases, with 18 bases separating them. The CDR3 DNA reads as TGTGCCAGCAGCTTAGGTAGAGGGCTAGCGCGGTACCAAGAGACCCAGTACTTC. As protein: CASSLGRGLARYQETQYF.